These T cell receptor beta chains were read from a single sample in a study of OX40 agonist ivuxolimab in advanced cancers. Clones were read by immunoSEQ multiplex PCR, and TCRdb kept only the in-frame ones, dropping some. Of 65,000 or so clones in the sample, approximately 84% were seen once. Sequences were derived from CD4+ or CD8+ T cells sorted from blood, sampled in a trial of the OX40 agonist ivuxolimab. These receptors all stem from an adult with an advanced solid tumor such as melanoma, head and neck, liver or kidney cancer. Each CDR3 is given with its conserved first and last residue. A D gene is named only where the DNA matches it firmly. Some rows have no size entry. The others give once, few or many, or a class for an expanded clone.

j_gene	d_gene	abundance	v_gene	CDR3aa	CDR3nt
TRBJ2-5	-	once	TRBV9	CASSVDGGLETQYF	TGTGCCAGCAGCGTAGATGGGGGTTTAGAGACCCAGTACTTC
TRBJ1-4	-	-	TRBV5-1	CASSLRGFNEKLFF	TGCGCCAGCAGCTTGCGGGGTTTTAATGAAAAACTGTTTTTT
TRBJ2-2	-	once	TRBV7-2	CASSLGPANTGELFF	TGTGCCAGCAGCTTAGGTCCAGCGAACACCGGGGAGCTGTTTTTT
TRBJ1-2	-	-	TRBV4-3	CASSQDRAGAYGYTF	TGCGCCAGCAGCCAAGATCGTGCAGGGGCTTATGGCTACACCTTC
TRBJ2-7	-	-	TRBV5-1	CASSLGTWGRTAYEQYF	TGCGCCAGCAGCTTGGGGACCTGGGGGCGGACGGCCTACGAGCAGTACTTC
TRBJ2-7	-	-	TRBV5-4	CASSLAEGRYEQYF	TGTGCCAGCAGCTTGGCAGAGGGCCGGTACGAGCAGTACTTC
TRBJ2-7	TRBD1	-	TRBV2	CASSWDRGSYEQYF	TGTGCCAGCAGTTGGGACAGGGGATCCTACGAGCAGTACTTC
TRBJ2-2	-	-	TRBV18	CASSPPLTQNTGELFF	TGTGCCAGCTCACCACCGTTGACACAGAACACCGGGGAGCTGTTTTTT
TRBJ2-1	TRBD2	-	TRBV7-6	CASSLAGREGRNEQFF	TGTGCCAGCAGCTTAGCGGGACGGGAGGGCCGGAATGAGCAGTTCTTC
TRBJ1-4	-	-	TRBV27	CASKRVATNEKLFF	TGTGCCAGCAAAAGGGTTGCAACTAATGAAAAACTGTTTTTT
TRBJ1-1	TRBD1	-	TRBV7-9	CASSFRGLKDTEAFF	TGTGCCAGCAGCTTTAGGGGGCTAAAGGACACTGAAGCTTTCTTT
TRBJ2-7	-	-	TRBV25-1	CASSGFYEQYF	TGTGCCAGCAGTGGATTTTACGAGCAGTACTTC
TRBJ2-7	TRBD1	-	TRBV27	CASSFKQGASYEQYF	TGTGCCAGCAGTTTTAAACAGGGGGCCTCCTACGAGCAGTACTTC
TRBJ2-1	-	-	TRBV5-6	CASSLDWGDSLYNEQFF	TGTGCCAGCAGCTTGGATTGGGGGGACTCGTTATACAATGAGCAGTTCTTC
TRBJ1-2	TRBD1	-	TRBV4-3	CASSPDRGLYGYTF	TGCGCCAGCAGCCCAGACAGGGGGCTTTATGGCTACACCTTC
TRBJ2-1	TRBD2	-	TRBV6-4	CASSVLANSYNEQFF	TGTGCCAGCAGTGTACTAGCGAACTCCTACAATGAGCAGTTCTTC
TRBJ1-2	-	once	TRBV9	CASSVGGVASHYGYTF	TGTGCCAGCAGCGTAGGAGGGGTGGCTTCCCACTATGGCTACACCTTC
TRBJ1-2	TRBD1	-	TRBV4-3	CASSQERTGGFYGYTF	TGCGCCAGCAGCCAAGAACGGACAGGAGGGTTCTATGGCTACACCTTC
TRBJ1-5	-	-	TRBV7-3	CASSCRVRCIAYSNQPQHF	TGTGCCAGCAGCTGCAGGGTAAGGTGTATAGCGTACAGCAATCAGCCCCAGCATTTT
TRBJ2-5	-	-	TRBV5-1	CASTLLWGGNQETQYF	TGCGCCAGCACCCTTTTATGGGGGGGCAACCAAGAGACCCAGTACTTC
TRBJ2-1	-	-	TRBV23-1	CASTRGRSSYNEQFF	TGCGCCAGCACCCGAGGGAGGAGCTCCTACAATGAGCAGTTCTTC
TRBJ1-3	TRBD1	-	TRBV5-1	CASSFRQGSTGNTIYF	TGCGCCAGCAGCTTTCGACAGGGGAGCACAGGAAACACCATATATTTT
TRBJ2-7	-	once	TRBV10-3	CAIRDRLNYEQYF	TGTGCCATCCGAGACAGACTAAACTACGAGCAGTACTTC
TRBJ2-5	-	-	TRBV5-6	CASSLGRMVDVWTQYF	TGTGCCAGCAGCTTGGGTCGGATGGTAGACGTGTGGACCCAGTACTTC
TRBJ1-1	-	few	TRBV7-3	CASSTGNTEAFF	TGTGCCAGCAGTACAGGGAACACTGAAGCTTTCTTT
TRBJ1-2	TRBD1	-	TRBV27	CASSLRTGGGYGYTF	TGTGCCAGCAGTTTGAGGACAGGGGGCGGATATGGCTACACCTTC
TRBJ1-1	-	-	TRBV4-3	CASSQHGAPLPAFF	TGCGCCAGCAGCCAACACGGGGCCCCCCTTCCGGCTTTCTTT
TRBJ2-3	-	once	TRBV9	CASSSAGTRGTDTQYF	TGTGCCAGCAGCTCTGCCGGGACCAGAGGCACAGATACGCAGTATTTT
TRBJ1-4	-	-	TRBV6-6	CASSLEINEKLFF	TGTGCCAGCAGCCTCGAGATCAATGAAAAACTGTTTTTT
TRBJ2-1	TRBD2	once	TRBV4-1	CASSEGLAVNEQFF	TGCGCCAGCAGCGAGGGACTAGCCGTCAATGAGCAGTTCTTC
TRBJ1-3	-	-	TRBV7-9	CASSRRTRLSGNTIYF	TGTGCCAGCAGCAGGCGGACCCGACTCTCTGGAAACACCATATATTTT
TRBJ1-5	TRBD1	-	TRBV6-1	CASSEAGGTVNNQPQHF	TGTGCCAGCAGTGAAGCGGGGGGGACAGTCAACAATCAGCCCCAGCATTTT
TRBJ1-5	-	-	TRBV6-5	CASSPGHFSNQPQHF	TGTGCCAGCAGCCCCGGACATTTTAGCAATCAGCCCCAGCATTTT
TRBJ2-2	-	-	TRBV6-6	CASSYGSPLGELFF	TGTGCCAGCAGTTACGGCTCGCCTCTCGGGGAGCTGTTTTTT
TRBJ2-5	TRBD2	-	TRBV5-4	CASSLALAGRRQETQYF	TGTGCCAGCAGCTTGGCTCTAGCGGGCCGCCGCCAAGAGACCCAGTACTTC